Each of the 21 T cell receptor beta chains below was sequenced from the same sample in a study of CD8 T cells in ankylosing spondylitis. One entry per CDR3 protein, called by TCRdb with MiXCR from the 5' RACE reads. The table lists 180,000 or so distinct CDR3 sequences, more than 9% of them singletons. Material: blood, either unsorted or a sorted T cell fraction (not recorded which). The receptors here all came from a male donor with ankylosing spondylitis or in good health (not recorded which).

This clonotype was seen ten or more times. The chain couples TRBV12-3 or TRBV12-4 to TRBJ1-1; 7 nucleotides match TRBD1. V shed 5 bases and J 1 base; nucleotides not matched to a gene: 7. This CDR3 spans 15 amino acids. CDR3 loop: CASSPRTGSNTEAFF. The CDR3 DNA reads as TGTGCCAGCAGTCCTCGGACAGGTTCGAACACTGAAGCTTTCTTT.

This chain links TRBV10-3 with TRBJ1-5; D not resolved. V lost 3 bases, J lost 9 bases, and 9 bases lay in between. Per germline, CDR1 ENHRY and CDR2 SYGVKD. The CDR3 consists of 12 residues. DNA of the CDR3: TGTGCCATCAGTGATTTAAGAGGGCCCCAGCATTTT. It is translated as CAISDLRGPQHF.

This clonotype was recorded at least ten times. The CDR3 region is CASRITGFPSGEQYF. CDR3 coding DNA: TGTGCCAGCAGAATTACAGGGTTCCCTTCGGGGGAGCAGTACTTC. This chain uses TRBV6-1 with TRBJ2-7, with D possibly matching TRBD1 (6 bases). Between the trimmed V and J ends, which lost 6 bases and 7 bases, there was a span of 22 bases. CDR1 and CDR2 from the germline V gene are MNHNS and SASEGT. This CDR3 comprises 15 residues.

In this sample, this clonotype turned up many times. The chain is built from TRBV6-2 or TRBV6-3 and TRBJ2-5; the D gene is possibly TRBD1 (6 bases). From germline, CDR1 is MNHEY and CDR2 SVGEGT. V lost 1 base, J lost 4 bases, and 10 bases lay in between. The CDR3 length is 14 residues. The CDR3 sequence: CASSYYRDSETQYF. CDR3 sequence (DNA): TGTGCCAGCAGTTACTACAGGGATTCAGAGACCCAGTACTTC.

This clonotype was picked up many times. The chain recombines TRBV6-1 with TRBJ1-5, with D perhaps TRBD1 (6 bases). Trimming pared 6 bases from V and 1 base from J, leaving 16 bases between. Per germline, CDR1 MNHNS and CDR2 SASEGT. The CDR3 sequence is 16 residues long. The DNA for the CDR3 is TGTGCCAGCAGGTCGAGGGGGTCGGGAAGCAATCAGCCCCAGCATTTT. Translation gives CASRSRGSGSNQPQHF.

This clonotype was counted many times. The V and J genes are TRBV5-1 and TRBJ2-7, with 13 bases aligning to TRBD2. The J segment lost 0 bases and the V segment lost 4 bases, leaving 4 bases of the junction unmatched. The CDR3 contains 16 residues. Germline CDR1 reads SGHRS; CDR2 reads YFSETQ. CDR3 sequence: CASSLGLAGTSYEQYF. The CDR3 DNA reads TGCGCCAGCAGCCTGGGACTAGCGGGGACCTCCTACGAGCAGTACTTC.

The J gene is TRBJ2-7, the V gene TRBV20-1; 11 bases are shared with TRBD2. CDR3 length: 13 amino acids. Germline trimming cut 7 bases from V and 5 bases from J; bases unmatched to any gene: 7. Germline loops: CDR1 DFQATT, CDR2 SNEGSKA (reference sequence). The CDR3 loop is CSVSGTSGNEQYF. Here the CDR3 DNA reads TGCAGTGTTTCCGGGACTAGCGGCAACGAGCAGTACTTC.

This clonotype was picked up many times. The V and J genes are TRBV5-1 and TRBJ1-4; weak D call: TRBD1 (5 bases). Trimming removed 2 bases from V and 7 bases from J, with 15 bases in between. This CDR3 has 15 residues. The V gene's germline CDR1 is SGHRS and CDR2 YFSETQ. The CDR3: CASSFQSGTGEKLFF. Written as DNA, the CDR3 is TGCGCCAGCAGCTTCCAGTCAGGGACGGGTGAAAAACTGTTTTTT.

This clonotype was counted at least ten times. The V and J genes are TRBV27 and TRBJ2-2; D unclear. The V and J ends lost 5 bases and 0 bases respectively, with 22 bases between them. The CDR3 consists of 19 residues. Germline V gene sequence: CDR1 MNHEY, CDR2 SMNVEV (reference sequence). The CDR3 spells CASSPILLSEPSNTGELFF. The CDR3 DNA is TGTGCCAGCAGTCCGATTCTTTTGAGCGAGCCATCGAACACCGGGGAGCTGTTTTTT.

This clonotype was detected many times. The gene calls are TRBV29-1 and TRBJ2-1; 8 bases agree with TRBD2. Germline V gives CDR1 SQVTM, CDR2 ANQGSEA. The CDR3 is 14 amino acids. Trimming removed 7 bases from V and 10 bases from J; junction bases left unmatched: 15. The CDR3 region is CSARPGLGRWEQFF. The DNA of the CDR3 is TGCAGCGCTCGCCCGGGACTAGGTCGGTGGGAGCAGTTCTTC.

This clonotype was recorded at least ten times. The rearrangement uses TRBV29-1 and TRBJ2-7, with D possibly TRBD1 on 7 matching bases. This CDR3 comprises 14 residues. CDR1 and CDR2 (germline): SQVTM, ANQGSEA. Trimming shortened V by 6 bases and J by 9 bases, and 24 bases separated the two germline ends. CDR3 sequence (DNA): TGCAGCGTACCTGGACAGGTCCCCGGGGGTCCGCAGTACTTC. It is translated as CSVPGQVPGGPQYF.

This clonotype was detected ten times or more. The CDR3 loop is CASSPIQALADEQFF. The CDR3 nucleotides are TGTGCCAGCAGTCCTATCCAGGCCCTAGCGGATGAGCAGTTCTTC. The chain uses TRBV6-1 and TRBJ2-1; 7 nucleotides match TRBD2. CDR3 length: 15 amino acids. V lost 5 bases and J lost 8; bases outside the gene matches: 12. Germline assignment: CDR1 MNHNS and CDR2 SASEGT.

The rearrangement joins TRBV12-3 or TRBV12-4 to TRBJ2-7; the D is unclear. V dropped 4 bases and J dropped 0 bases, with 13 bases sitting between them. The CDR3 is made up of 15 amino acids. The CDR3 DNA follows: TGTGCCAGCAGTTCCCGATTAGCTAGCTCCTACGAGCAGTACTTC. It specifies CASSSRLASSYEQYF.

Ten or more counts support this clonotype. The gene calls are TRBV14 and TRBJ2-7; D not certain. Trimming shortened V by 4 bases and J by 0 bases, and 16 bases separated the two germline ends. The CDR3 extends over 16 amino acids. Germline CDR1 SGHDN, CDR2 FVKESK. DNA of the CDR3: TGTGCCAGCAGCCCAATTAATTTTGTGAGCTCCTACGAGCAGTACTTC. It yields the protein CASSPINFVSSYEQYF.

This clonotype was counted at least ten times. CDR3 sequence: CASSSQRQTMSGANVLTF. CDR3 bases: TGTGCCAGCAGCTCGCAGCGACAGACTATGTCTGGGGCCAACGTCCTGACTTTC. The chain uses TRBV5-5 and TRBJ2-6, with D perhaps TRBD1 or TRBD2 (5 bases each). Deletions cut 3 bases from V and 1 base from J, with 17 bases between. The germline V gene encodes CDR1 SGHKS and CDR2 YYEKEE (reference sequence). The CDR3 has 18 amino acids.

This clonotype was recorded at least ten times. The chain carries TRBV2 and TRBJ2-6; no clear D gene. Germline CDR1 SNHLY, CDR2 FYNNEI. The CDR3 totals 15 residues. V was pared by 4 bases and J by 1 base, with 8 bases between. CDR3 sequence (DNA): TGTGCCAGCAGTGGGACGCTTTCTGGGGCCAACGTCCTGACTTTC. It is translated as CASSGTLSGANVLTF.

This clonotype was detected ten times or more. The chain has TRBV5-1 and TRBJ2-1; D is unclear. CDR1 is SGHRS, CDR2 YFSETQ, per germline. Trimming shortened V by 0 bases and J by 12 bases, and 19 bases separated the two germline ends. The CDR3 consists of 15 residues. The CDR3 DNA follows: TGCGCCAGCAGCTTGGCCCCGCAGGTTGCAAGTCGGCAGTTCTTC. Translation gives CASSLAPQVASRQFF.

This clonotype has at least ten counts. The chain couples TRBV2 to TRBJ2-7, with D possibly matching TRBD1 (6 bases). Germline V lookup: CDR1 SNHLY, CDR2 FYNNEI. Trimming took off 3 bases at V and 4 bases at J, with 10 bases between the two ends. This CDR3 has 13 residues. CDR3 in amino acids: CASSDRGVYEQYF. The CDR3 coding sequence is TGTGCCAGCAGTGACAGGGGTGTTTACGAGCAGTACTTC.

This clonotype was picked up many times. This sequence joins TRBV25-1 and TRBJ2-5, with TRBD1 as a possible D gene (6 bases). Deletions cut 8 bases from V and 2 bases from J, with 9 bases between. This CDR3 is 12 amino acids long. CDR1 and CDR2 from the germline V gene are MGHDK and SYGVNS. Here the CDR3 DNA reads TGTGCCAGCTCTGACAGGCAAGAGACCCAGTACTTC. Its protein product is CASSDRQETQYF.

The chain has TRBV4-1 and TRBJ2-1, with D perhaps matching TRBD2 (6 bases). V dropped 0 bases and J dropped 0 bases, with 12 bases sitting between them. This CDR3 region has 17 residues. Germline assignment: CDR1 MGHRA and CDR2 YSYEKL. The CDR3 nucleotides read TGCGCCAGCAGCCAAGAGAGCGGGTCGAGCTCCTACAATGAGCAGTTCTTC. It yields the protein CASSQESGSSSYNEQFF.

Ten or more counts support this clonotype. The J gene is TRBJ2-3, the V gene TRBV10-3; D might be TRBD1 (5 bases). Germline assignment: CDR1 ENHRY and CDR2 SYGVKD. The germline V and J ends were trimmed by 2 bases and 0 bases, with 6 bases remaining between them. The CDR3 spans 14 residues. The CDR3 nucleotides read TGTGCCATCAGTGAGGGGGCTAGCACAGATACGCAGTATTTT. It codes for CAISEGASTDTQYF.